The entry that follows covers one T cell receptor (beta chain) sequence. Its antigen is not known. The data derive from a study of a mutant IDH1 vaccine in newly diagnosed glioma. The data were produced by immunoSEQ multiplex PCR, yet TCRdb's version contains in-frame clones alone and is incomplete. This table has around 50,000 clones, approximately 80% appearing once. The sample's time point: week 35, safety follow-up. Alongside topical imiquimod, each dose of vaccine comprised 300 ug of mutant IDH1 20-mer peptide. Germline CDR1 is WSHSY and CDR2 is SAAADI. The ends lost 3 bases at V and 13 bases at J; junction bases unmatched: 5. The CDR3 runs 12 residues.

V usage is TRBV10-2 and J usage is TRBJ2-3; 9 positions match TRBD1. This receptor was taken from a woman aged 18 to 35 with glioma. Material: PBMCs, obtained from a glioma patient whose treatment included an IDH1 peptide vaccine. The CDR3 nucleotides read TGCGCCAGCAGTGACACAGGGGGCAGAGAGTATTTT. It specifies CASSDTGGREYF.